This T cell receptor beta chain was documented in a study of shared clonotypes between healthy human individuals (dated by TCRdb to 2018 to 2020). About the investigation overall: A couple of women and a few men aged 18 to 49 years were included in the cohort. Libraries were prepared and TCR repertoires were sequenced by different laboratories using diverse techniques, in order to increase sequencing depth and limit assay-specific biases. To estimate repertoire size and how much clonotypes are shared between individuals, the study performed deep sequencing of blood TCR repertoires from a few healthy adults. Each donor's leukapheresis produced roughly between roughly 0.94 and 9.5 billion PBMCs. Per donor, three plates each were used for CD4 naive and CD4 memory, two for CD8 naive, and one for CD8 memory. Overall study outcomes, separate from this receptor: Larger estimated clonotype richness was generally found for naive subsets than for memory subsets. Sharing across several donors was observed for about 5% of naive CD4, 3.5% of naive CD8, 2.3% of memory CD4, and 0.4% of memory CD8 clonotypes. Incomplete sequencing was indicated by rarefaction of sorted-subset datasets, despite the large sequencing depth. Compared with non-shared clonotypes, clonotypes shared by all four sorted-subset donors had higher generation probabilities. Sampling was restricted to blood, and TCR repertoires in tissues likely differ from the TCR repertoires found in blood. Based on pairwise subsampling, the degree of clonotype sharing among donors was expected to be affected by sequencing depth. Because the study included only a small number of donors, the genetic and exposure-history diversity represented was limited.

CD8 naive samples consisted of CD45RO-negative cells that were positively selected for CCR7, yielding a CD45RA+CCR7+ population without TemRA cells. The donors were healthy, HIV-negative adults with no recently reported acute infections or vaccinations. All donors were Caucasian adults living in Nashville, Tennessee, USA. Blood was collected by leukapheresis, and PBMCs were isolated by Ficoll-Histopaque density gradient centrifugation and then cryopreserved in liquid nitrogen vapor phase. Analytical flow cytometry was used to check the purity and quantity of each magnetically sorted T cell population. Genomic DNA was isolated from every sorted fraction and measured by UV absorbance on a Nanodrop 2000c. Using the deep immunoSEQ assay, multiplex PCR amplified TCR CDR3 regions from genomic DNA. Extracted genomic DNA from each cell subset was distributed evenly across all wells of several immunoSEQ 96-well plates, and each plate was treated as a replicate. For sorted subsets, approximately 200 ng of genomic DNA, equivalent to some 33,000 T cell genomes, went into each replicate PCR. Purified libraries were measured with a Qubit 3.0 fluorometer, size-checked on a Bioanalyzer 2100, and measured again with the KAPA Library Quantification kit. Each immunoSEQ 96-well plate was sequenced on its own single-read 150-cycle Illumina NextSeq 550 flow cell. Regarding the original processing steps: Because the immunoSEQ output included only junctional sequences and no quality scores, the filtering could not be the same as the filtering used for full-length reads. To assign V/J genes and CDR3, sequences were annotated using PyIR, a Python wrapper for IgBLAST v1.9, with IMGT germline references. Reads with weak V/J assignments (E-value above 1e-6), missing CDR3, stop codons, out-of-frame junctions, or ambiguous translated residues were removed. A V3J clonotype was defined by an identical inferred V gene, J gene, and CDR3 amino acid sequence. To compute the percentage overlap between repertoires, the number of shared unique clonotypes was divided by the size of the smaller repertoire. Richness of each repertoire was evaluated using RTK rarefaction, the Chao1 estimator, and Recon v2.1 estimates of unobserved clonotypes. OLGA was used to compute generation probabilities for all TCRbeta clonotypes that the gDNA method yielded from four donors. Imported from immuneACCESS, the table was reduced by TCRdb to in-frame sequences with V and J called. These copies leave out some clones; in studies compared against another copy, an unresolved V gene accounts for under half, and the cause of the remainder is not known. Clone size and V and J calls were adopted from that table, with D and trimming inferred from the DNA. The sample table lists 2 million or so clones, roughly 94% of them with a count of one. In total, the top ten clones hold roughly 1.1% of the sample.

Inclusive of the bounding cysteine and phenylalanine, the CDR3 is 16 residues long. Only CDR3 DNA remains: 48 bases, in frame from the first base. The junction shows trimming of 3 bases on V and 0 bases on J, and the gene matches do not reach 4 bases of it. As encoded in the germline V gene (reference sequence), CDR1 is PRHDT while CDR2 is FYEKMQ. Turning to this clone: Its binding antigen is unknown. Qualities for individual bases were not recorded, and no much larger clone is one base off.

Material for sequencing was naive CD8+ T cells sorted from blood. The cell subset or site label of this sample denotes: CD45RA+CCR7+. The origin of this receptor is a man aged 18 to 30 in good health. The chain uses TRBV13 and TRBJ2-3, and 9 junction bases match TRBD1. The CDR3 region reads CASSFGGTGSTDTQYF. The nucleotide sequence is given as TGTGCCAGCAGCTTCGGCGGGACAGGGAGCACAGATACGCAGTATTTT.